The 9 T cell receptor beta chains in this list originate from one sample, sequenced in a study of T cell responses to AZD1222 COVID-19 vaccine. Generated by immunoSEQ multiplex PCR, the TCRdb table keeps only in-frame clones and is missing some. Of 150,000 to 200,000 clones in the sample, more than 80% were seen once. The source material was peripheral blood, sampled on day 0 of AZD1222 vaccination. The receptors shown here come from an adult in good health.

DNA of the CDR3: TGCAGCGTTGGGAGGCAGATGAACACTGAAGCTTTCTTT. This codes for CSVGRQMNTEAFF. The rearrangement uses TRBV29-1 and TRBJ1-1, with D hard to call. V was clipped by 4 bases and J by 0 bases, with 9 bases between them. The CDR3 is 13 amino acids. Per germline, CDR1 SQVTM and CDR2 ANQGSEA.

The CDR3 DNA is TGTGCCAGCAGTGCCGAACAAGTGAACACTGAAGCTTTCTTT. Translation: CASSAEQVNTEAFF. The V call is TRBV28, the J call TRBJ1-1; D ambiguous. The CDR3 contains 14 residues. Trimming removed 5 bases at V and 0 bases at J, with 10 bases between. Germline V gives CDR1 MDHEN, CDR2 SYDVKM.

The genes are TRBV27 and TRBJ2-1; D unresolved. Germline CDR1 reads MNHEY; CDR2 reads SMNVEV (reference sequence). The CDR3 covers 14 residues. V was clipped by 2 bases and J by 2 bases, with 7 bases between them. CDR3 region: CASSLAQTYNEQFF. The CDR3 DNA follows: TGTGCCAGCAGTTTAGCACAAACCTACAATGAGCAGTTCTTC.

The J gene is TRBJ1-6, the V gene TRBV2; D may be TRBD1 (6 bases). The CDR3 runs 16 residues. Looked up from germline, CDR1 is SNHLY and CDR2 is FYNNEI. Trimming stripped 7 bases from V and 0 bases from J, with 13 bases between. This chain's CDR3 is CASTWDKSSYNSPLHF. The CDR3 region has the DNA TGTGCCAGCACGTGGGACAAGAGCTCCTATAATTCACCCCTCCACTTT.

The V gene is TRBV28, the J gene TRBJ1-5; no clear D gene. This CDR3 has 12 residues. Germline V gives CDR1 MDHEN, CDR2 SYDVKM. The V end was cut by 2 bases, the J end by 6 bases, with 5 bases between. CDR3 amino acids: CASSLGLQPQHF. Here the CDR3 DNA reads TGTGCCAGCAGTTTAGGTCTTCAGCCCCAGCATTTT.

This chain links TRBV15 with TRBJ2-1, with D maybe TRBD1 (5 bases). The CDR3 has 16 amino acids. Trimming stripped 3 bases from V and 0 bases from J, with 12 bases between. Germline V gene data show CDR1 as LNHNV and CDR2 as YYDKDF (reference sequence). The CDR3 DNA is TGTGCCACCAGCAGGGGGCCAGCTAGCTCCTACAATGAGCAGTTCTTC. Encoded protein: CATSRGPASSYNEQFF.

For the CDR3, the DNA is TGTGCCAGCAGTCCATCGGACAGGGCGGACCCGCCCCAGCATTTT. It is translated as CASSPSDRADPPQHF. The chain links TRBV28 to TRBJ1-5; 8 bases map to TRBD1. With 5 bases clipped from V and 9 bases from J, the junction kept 12 bases outside the gene matches. The CDR3 has 15 amino acids. Per the germline V gene, CDR1 is MDHEN and CDR2 is SYDVKM.

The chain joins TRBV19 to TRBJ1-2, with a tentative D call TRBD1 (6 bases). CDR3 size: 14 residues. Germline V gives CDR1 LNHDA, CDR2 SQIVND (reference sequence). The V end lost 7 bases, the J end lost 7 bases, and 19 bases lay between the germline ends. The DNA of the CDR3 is TGTGCCAGTACTCAGGGGACCTTGGGAGCTGGCTACACCTTC. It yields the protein CASTQGTLGAGYTF.

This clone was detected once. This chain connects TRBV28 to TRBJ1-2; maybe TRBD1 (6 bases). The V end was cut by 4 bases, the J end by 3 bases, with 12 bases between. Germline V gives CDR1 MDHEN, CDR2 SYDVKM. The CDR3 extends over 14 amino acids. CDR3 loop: CASSSPRGDYGYTF. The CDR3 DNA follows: TGTGCCAGCAGTTCTCCTAGGGGGGACTATGGCTACACCTTC.